The entry that follows covers one T cell receptor beta chain sequence. Only in-frame clones appear in the TCRdb table, and some are missing; sequencing was by immunoSEQ multiplex PCR. This sample yields roughly 92,000 clones, of which 90% to 95% are seen a single time; approximately 0.81% belongs to the top ten. The sample is drawn from a study of OX40 agonist ivuxolimab in advanced cancers. Study details: Intravenous ivuxolimab was administered to patients every 2 weeks at 0.01 to 10 mg/kg.

The germline V gene encodes CDR1 GTSNPN and CDR2 SVGIG (reference sequence). The CDR3 totals 13 residues. Unmatched junction bases numbered 0, after V lost 0 bases and J lost 4 bases. This clonotype originated in an adult with an advanced solid tumor such as melanoma, head and neck, liver or kidney cancer. The chain has TRBV30 and TRBJ2-7; 10 positions agree with TRBD2. The material sequenced was CD4+ or CD8+ T cells sorted from blood, taken in a trial of the OX40 agonist ivuxolimab. DNA for the CDR3: TGTGCCTGGAGTGTAGCGGGAGGGTACGAGCAGTACTTC. Its translation is CAWSVAGGYEQYF.